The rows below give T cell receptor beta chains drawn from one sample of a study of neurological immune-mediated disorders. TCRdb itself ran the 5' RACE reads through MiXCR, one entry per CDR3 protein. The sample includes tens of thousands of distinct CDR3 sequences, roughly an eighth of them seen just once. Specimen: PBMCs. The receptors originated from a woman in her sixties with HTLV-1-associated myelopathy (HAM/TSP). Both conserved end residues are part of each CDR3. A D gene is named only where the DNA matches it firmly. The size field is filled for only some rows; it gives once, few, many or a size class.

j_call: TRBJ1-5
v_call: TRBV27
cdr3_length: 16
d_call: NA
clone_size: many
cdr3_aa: CASSPTGQGHNQPQHF
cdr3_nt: TGTGCCAGCAGCCCAACAGGGCAGGGTCACAATCAGCCCCAGCATTTT

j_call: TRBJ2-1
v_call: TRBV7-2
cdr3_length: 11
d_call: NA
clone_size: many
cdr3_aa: CASSSQGPQFF
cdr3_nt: TGTGCCAGCAGCTCCCAGGGTCCGCAGTTCTTC

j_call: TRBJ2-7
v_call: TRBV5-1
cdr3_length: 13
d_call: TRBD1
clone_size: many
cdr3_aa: CASTRDRGYEQYF
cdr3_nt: TGCGCCAGCACCCGGGACAGGGGGTACGAGCAGTACTTC

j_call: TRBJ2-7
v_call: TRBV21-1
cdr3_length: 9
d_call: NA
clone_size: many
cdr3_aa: CASPLEQYF
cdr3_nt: TGTGCCAGTCCTTTGGAGCAGTACTTC

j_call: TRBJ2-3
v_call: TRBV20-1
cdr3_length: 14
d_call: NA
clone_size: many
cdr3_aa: CSARDVTTTHTQYF
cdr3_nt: TGCAGTGCTAGAGACGTGACTACTACCCATACGCAGTATTTT

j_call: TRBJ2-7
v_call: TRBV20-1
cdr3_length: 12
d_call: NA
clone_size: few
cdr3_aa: CSAAGRWHEQYF
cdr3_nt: TGCAGTGCTGCCGGGAGATGGCACGAGCAGTACTTC

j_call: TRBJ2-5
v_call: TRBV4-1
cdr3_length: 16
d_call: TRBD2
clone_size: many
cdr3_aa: CASSQESWTSGETQYF
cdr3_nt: TGCGCCAGCAGCCAAGAATCGTGGACTAGTGGCGAGACCCAGTACTTC

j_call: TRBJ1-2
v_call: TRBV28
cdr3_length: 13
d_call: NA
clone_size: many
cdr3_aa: CASSFPDNYGYTF
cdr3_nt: TGTGCCAGCAGTTTCCCAGACAACTATGGCTACACCTTC

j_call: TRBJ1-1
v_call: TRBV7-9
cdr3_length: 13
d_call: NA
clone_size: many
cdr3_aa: CASSLDSHTEAFF
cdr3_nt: TGTGCCAGCAGCTTAGACAGCCACACTGAAGCTTTCTTT

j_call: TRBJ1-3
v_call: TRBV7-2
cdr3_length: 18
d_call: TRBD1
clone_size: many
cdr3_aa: CASSLEGRDRGWGNTIYF
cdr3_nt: TGTGCCAGCAGCTTGGAGGGACGGGACAGGGGGTGGGGAAACACCATATATTTT

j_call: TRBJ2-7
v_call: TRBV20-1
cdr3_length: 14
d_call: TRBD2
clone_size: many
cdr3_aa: CSARGVSGSHEQYF
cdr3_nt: TGCAGTGCTAGAGGGGTTAGCGGGAGTCACGAGCAGTACTTC

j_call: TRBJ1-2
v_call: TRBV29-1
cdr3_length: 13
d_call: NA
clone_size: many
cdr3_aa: CSVEPVWGYGYTF
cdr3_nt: TGCAGCGTTGAACCGGTATGGGGCTATGGCTACACCTTC

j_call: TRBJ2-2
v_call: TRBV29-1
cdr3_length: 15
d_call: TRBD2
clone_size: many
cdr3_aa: CSVTGAGGGTGELFF
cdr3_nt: TGCAGCGTTACCGGGGCGGGAGGAGGGACCGGGGAGCTGTTTTTT

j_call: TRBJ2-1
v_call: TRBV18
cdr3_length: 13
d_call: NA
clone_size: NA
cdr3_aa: CASSPPANLGQFF
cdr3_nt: TGTGCCAGCTCACCACCAGCTAACTTGGGGCAGTTCTTC

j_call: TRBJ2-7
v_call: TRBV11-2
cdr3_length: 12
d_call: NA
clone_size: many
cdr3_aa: CASRQSSYEQYF
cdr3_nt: TGTGCCAGCAGGCAAAGCTCCTACGAGCAGTACTTC

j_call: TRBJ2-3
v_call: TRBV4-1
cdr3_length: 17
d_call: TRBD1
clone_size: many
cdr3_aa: CASSLRQGDLGTDTQYF
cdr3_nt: TGCGCCAGCAGCCTCAGACAGGGGGATTTAGGCACAGATACGCAGTATTTT

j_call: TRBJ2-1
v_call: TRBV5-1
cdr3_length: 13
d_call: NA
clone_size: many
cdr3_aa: CASSLGINNEQFF
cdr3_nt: TGCGCCAGCAGCTTGGGGATAAACAATGAGCAGTTCTTC

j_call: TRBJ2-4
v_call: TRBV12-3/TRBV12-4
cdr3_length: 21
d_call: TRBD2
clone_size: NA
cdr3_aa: CASSYQSKGLAGVYAKNIQYF
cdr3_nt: TGTGCCAGCAGTTACCAGAGCAAGGGACTAGCGGGAGTGTACGCCAAAAACATTCAGTACTTC

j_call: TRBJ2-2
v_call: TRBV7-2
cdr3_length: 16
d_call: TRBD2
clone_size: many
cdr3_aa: CASSPSGKPNTGELFF
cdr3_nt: TGTGCCAGCAGCCCTAGCGGGAAGCCGAACACCGGGGAGCTGTTTTTT

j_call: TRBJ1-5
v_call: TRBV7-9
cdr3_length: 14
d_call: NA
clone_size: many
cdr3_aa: CASSPGGVDQPQHF
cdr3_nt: TGTGCCAGCAGCCCTGGGGGGGTAGATCAGCCCCAGCATTTT

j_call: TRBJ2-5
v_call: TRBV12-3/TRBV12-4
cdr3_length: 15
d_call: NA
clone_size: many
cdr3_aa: CASSFGWVPQETQYF
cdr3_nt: TGTGCCAGCAGCTTCGGGTGGGTCCCACAAGAGACCCAGTACTTC

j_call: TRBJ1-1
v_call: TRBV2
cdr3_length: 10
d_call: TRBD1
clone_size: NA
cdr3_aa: CASRTGLAFF
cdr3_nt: TGTGCCAGCAGGACAGGGTTGGCTTTCTTT

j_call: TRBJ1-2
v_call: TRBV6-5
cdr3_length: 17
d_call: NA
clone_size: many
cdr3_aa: CASRPLPGRTANYGYTF
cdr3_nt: TGTGCCAGCAGACCACTACCGGGTCGAACCGCGAACTATGGCTACACCTTC

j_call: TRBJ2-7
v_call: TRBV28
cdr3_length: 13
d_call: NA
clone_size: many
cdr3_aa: CASSAGGYYEQYF
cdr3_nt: TGTGCCAGCAGTGCCGGGGGATACTACGAGCAGTACTTC

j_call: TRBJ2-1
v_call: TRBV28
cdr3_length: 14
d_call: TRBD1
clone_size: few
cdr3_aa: CASNLGQLSDEQFF
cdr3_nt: TGTGCCAGCAACCTGGGACAGCTAAGCGATGAGCAGTTCTTC

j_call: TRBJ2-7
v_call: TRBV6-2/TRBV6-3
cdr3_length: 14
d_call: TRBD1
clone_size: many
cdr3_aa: CASSGDRGLYEQYF
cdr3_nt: TGTGCCAGCAGTGGGGACAGGGGGCTTTACGAGCAGTACTTC

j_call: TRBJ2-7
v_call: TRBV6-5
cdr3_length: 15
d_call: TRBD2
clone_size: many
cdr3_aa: CASRPGTSGSSEQYF
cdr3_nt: TGTGCCAGCAGGCCCGGGACTAGCGGGAGCTCGGAGCAGTACTTC

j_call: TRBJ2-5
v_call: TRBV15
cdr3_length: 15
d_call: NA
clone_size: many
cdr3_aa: CATSVGQGNQETQYF
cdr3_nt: TGTGCCACCAGTGTGGGCCAGGGGAACCAAGAGACCCAGTACTTC

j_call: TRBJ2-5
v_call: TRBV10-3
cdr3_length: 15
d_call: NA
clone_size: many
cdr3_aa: CAISVGTDNQETQYF
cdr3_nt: TGTGCCATCAGTGTGGGGACGGACAACCAAGAGACCCAGTACTTC

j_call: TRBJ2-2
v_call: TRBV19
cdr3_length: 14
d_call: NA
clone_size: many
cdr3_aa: CASSVESNTGELFF
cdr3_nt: TGTGCCAGTAGTGTGGAGTCGAACACCGGGGAGCTGTTTTTT

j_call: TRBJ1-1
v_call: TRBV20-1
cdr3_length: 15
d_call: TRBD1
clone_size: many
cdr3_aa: CSATGGGEVNTEAFF
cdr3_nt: TGCAGTGCTACCGGAGGGGGCGAGGTGAACACTGAAGCTTTCTTT

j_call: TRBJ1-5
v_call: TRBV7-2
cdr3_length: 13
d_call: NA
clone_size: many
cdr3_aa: CASSKGYLEPQHF
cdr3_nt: TGTGCCAGCAGCAAGGGGTATTTGGAGCCCCAGCATTTT

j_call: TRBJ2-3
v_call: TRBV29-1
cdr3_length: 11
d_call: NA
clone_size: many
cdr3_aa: CSSPGESTQYF
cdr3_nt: TGCAGCTCACCCGGGGAGTCGACGCAGTATTTT

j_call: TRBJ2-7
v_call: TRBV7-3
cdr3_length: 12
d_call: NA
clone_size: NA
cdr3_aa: CASSAGTGEQYF
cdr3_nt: TGTGCCAGCAGCGCCGGGACGGGTGAGCAGTACTTC

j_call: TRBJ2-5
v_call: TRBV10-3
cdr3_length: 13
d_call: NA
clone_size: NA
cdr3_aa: CAISLTVSETQYF
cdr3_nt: TGTGCCATCAGCCTGACAGTTTCAGAGACCCAGTACTTC

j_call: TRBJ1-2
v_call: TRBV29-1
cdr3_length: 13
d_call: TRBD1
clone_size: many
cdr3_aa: CSVQGEGYYGYTF
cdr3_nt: TGCAGCGTTCAGGGGGAGGGCTACTATGGCTACACCTTC

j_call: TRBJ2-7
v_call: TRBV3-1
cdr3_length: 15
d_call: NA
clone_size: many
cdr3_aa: CASSRRQGTSQEQYF
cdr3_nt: TGTGCCAGCAGCCGGAGGCAGGGAACTTCTCAAGAGCAGTACTTC

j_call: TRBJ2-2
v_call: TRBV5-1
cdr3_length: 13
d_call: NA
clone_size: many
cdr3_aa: CASSLEGTGELFF
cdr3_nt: TGTGCCAGCAGCTTAGAGGGGACCGGGGAGCTGTTTTTT

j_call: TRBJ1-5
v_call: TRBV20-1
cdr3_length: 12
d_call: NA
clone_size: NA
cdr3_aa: CSARLSNQPQHF
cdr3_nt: TGCAGTGCTAGATTATCTAATCAGCCCCAGCATTTT

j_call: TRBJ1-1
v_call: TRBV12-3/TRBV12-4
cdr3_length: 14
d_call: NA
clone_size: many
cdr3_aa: CASSLVQGGTEAFF
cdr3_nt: TGTGCCAGCAGTTTAGTGCAGGGAGGGACTGAAGCTTTCTTT

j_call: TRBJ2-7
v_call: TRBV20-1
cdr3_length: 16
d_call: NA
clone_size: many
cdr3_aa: CSARDERTANFYEQYF
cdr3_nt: TGCAGTGCTAGAGATGAGAGGACAGCCAACTTCTACGAGCAGTACTTC

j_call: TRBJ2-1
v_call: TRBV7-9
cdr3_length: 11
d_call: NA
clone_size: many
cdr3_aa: CASSLDNEQFF
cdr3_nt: TGTGCCAGCAGCTTAGACAATGAGCAGTTCTTC

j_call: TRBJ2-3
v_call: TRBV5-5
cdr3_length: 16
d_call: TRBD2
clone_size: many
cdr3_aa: CASSHRTSGYTDTQYF
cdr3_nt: TGTGCCAGCAGCCATCGTACTAGCGGGTACACAGATACGCAGTATTTT

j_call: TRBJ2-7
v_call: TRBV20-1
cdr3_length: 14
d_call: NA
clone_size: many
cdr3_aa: CSAYPSGRDGEQYF
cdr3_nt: TGCAGTGCTTACCCAAGCGGGCGGGATGGTGAGCAGTACTTC

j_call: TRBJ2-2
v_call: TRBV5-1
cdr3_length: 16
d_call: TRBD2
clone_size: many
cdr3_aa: CASSLSLAKNTGELFF
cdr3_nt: TGCGCCAGCAGCTTGTCACTAGCGAAGAACACCGGGGAGCTGTTTTTT

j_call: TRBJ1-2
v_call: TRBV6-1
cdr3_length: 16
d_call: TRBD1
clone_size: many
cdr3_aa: CASSEGQGAAGYGYTF
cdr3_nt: TGTGCCAGCAGCGAGGGACAGGGGGCGGCGGGCTATGGCTACACCTTC

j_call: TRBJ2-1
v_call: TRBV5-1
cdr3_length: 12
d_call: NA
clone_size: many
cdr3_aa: CASSPWGNEQFF
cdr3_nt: TGCGCCAGCAGCCCCTGGGGGAATGAGCAGTTCTTC

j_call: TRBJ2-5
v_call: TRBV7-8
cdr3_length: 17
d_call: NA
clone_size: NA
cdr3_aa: CASSLARAGGGVETQYF
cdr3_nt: TGTGCCAGCAGCTTAGCCAGGGCGGGCGGAGGAGTAGAGACCCAGTACTTC

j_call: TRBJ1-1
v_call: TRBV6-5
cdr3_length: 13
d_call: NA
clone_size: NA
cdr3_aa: CASSSPLATEAFF
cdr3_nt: TGTGCCAGCAGCAGCCCATTGGCCACTGAAGCTTTCTTT

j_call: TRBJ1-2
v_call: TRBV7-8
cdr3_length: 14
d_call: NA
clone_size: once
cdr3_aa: CASSLGTKGTGYTF
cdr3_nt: TGTGCCAGCAGCTTAGGGACCAAGGGGACTGGCTACACCTTC

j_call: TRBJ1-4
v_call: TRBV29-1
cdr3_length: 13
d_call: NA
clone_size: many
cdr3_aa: CSVGIGKGEKLFF
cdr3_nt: TGCAGCGTTGGAATAGGGAAGGGCGAAAAACTGTTTTTT

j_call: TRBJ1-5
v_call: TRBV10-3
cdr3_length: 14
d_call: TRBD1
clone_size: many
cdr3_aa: CASAGTGGNQPQHF
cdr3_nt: TGTGCCAGCGCCGGGACAGGGGGCAATCAGCCCCAGCATTTT